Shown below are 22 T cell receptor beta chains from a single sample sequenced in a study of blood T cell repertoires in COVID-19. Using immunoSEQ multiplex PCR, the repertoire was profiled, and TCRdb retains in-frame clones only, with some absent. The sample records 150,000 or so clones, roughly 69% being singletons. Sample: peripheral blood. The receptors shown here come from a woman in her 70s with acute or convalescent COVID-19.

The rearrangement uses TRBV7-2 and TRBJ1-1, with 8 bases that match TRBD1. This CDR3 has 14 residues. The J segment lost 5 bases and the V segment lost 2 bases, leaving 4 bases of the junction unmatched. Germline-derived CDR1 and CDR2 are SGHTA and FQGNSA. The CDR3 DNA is TGTGCCAGCAGCTTACAGGGGGCCGGTACTGAAGCTTTCTTT. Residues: CASSLQGAGTEAFF.

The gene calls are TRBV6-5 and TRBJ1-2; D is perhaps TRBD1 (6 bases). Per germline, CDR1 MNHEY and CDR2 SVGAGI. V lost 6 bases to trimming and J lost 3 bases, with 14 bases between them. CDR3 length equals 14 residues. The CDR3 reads CASSKRPGDYGYTF. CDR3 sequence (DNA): TGTGCCAGCAGCAAACGTCCAGGGGACTATGGCTACACCTTC.

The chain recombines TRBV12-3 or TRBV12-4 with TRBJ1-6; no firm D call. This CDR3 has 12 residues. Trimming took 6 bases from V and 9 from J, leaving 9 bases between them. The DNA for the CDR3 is TGTGCCAGCAGATTTGGGAGTTCACCCCTCCACTTT. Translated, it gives CASRFGSSPLHF.

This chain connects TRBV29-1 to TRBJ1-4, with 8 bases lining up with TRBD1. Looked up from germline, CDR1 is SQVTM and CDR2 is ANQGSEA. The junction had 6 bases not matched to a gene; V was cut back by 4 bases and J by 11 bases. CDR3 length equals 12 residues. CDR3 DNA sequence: TGCAGCGTTGGGGCAGGGGGCGAGAAACTGTTTTTT. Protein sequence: CSVGAGGEKLFF. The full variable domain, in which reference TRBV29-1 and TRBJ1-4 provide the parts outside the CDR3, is SAVISQKPSRDICQRGTSLTIQCQVDSQVTMMFWYRQQPGQSLTLIATANQGSEATYESGFVIDKFPISRPNLTFSTLTVSNMSPEDSSIYLCSVGAGGEKLFFGSGTQLSVL.

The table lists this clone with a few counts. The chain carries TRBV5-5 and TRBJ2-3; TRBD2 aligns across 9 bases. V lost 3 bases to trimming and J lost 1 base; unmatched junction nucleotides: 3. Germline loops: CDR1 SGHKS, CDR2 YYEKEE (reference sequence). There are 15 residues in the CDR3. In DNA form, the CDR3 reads TGTGCCAGCAGCTCCCGGACTAGCGGCACAGATACGCAGTATTTT. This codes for CASSSRTSGTDTQYF.

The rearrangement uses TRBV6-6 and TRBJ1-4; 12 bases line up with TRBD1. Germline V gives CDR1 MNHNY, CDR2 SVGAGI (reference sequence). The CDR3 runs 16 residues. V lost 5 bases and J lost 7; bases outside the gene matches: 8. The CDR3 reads CASSPGQGAQVEKLFF. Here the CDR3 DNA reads TGTGCCAGCAGTCCGGGACAGGGGGCACAGGTTGAAAAACTGTTTTTT.

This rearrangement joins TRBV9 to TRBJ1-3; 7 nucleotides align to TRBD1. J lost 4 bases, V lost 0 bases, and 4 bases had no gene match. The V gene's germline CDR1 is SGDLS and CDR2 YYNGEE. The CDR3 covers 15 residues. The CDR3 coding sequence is TGTGCCAGCAGCGTAGAGGAGGGGGCCGGAAACACCATATATTTT. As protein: CASSVEEGAGNTIYF.

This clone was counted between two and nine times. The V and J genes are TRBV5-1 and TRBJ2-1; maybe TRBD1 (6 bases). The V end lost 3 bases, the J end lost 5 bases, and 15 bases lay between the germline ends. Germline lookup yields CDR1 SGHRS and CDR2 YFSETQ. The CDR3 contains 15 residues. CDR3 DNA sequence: TGCGCCAGCAGCTCCGAGGGGGTTCGGGACAATGAGCAGTTCTTC. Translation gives CASSSEGVRDNEQFF.

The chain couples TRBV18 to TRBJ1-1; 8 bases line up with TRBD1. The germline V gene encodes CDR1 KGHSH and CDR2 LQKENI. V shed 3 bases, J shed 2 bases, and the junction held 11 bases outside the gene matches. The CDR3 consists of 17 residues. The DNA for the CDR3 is TGTGCCAGCTCACCGGCCAGGGGGCCAGTCCTAAACACTGAAGCTTTCTTT. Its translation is CASSPARGPVLNTEAFF. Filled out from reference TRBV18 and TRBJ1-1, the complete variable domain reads NAGVMQNPRHLVRRRGQEARLRCSPMKGHSHVYWYRQLPEEGLKFMVYLQKENIIDESGMPKERFSAEFPKEGPSILRIQQVVRGDSAAYFCASSPARGPVLNTEAFFGQGTRLTVV.

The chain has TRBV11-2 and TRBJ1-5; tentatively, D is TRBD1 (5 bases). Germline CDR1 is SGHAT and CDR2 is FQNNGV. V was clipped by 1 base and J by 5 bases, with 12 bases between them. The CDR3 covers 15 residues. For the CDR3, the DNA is TGTGCCAGCAGCTTAGGGTTTGGGGGGTATCAGCCCCAGCATTTT. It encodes CASSLGFGGYQPQHF.

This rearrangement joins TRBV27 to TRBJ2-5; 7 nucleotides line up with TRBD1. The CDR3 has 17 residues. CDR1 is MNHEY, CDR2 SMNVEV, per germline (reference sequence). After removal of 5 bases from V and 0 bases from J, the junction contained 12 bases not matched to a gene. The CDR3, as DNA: TGTGCCAGCAGTAAACTATCGGGACAGCCGTACCAAGAGACCCAGTACTTC. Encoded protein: CASSKLSGQPYQETQYF.

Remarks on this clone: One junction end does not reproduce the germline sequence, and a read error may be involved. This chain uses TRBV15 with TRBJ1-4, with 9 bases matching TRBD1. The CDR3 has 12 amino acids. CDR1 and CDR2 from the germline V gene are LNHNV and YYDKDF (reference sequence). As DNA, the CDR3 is TGTGCCACCAGCCCTTCGACAGGGGGTACGGTATTT. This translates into CATSPSTGGTVF.

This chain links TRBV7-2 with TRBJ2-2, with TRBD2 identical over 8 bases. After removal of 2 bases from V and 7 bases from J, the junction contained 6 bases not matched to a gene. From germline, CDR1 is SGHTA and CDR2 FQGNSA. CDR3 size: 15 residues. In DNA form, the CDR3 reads TGTGCCAGCAGCTTACAGAGCGGGGGAGGCGGGGAGCTGTTTTTT. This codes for CASSLQSGGGGELFF.

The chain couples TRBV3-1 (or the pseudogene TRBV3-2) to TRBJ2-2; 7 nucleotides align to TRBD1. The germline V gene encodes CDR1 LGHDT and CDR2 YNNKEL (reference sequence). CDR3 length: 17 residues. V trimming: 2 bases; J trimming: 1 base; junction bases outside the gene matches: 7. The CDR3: CASSQPQTGLNTGELFF. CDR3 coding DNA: TGTGCCAGCAGCCAACCCCAGACAGGGCTGAACACCGGGGAGCTGTTTTTT.

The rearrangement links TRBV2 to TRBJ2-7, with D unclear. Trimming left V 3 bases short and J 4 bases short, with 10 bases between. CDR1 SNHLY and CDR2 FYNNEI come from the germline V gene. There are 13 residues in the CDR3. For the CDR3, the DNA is TGTGCCAGCAGTGAGGTCGGGTATTACGAGCAGTACTTC. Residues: CASSEVGYYEQYF.

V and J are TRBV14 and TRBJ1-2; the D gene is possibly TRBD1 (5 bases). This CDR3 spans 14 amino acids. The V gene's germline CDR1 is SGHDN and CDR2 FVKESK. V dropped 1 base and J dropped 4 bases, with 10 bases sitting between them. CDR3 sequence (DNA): TGTGCCAGCAGCCAAGGGGGCGGTCGCTATGGCTACACCTTC. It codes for CASSQGGGRYGYTF.

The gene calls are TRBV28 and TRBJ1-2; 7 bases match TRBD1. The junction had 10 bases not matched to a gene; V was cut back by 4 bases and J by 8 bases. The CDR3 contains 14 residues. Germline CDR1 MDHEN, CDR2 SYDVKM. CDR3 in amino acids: CASSSGGQVGGYTF. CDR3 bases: TGTGCCAGCAGTTCGGGCGGACAGGTGGGGGGCTACACCTTC.

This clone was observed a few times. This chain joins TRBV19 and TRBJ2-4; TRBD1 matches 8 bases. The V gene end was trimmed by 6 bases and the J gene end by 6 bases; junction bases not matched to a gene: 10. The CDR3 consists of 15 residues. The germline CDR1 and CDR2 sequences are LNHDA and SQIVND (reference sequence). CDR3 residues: CASSRDRSRGNIQYF. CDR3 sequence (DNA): TGTGCCAGTAGCCGGGACAGGTCAAGGGGAAACATTCAGTACTTC.

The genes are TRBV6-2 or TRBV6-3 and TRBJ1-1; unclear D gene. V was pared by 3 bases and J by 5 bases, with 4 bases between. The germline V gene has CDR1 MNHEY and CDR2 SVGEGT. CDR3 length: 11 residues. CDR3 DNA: TGTGCCAGCAGTTATTATACTGAAGCTTTCTTT. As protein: CASSYYTEAFF.

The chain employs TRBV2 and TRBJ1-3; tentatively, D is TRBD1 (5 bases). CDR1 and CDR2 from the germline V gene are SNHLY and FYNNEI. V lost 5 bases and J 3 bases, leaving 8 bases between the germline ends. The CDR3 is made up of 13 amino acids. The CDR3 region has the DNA TGTGCCAGCAGTCAAAGGGGTGGAAACACCATATATTTT. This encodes CASSQRGGNTIYF. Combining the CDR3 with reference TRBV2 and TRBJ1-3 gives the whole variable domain EPEVTQTPSHQVTQMGQEVILRCVPISNHLYFYWYRQILGQKVEFLVSFYNNEISEKSEIFDDQFSVERPDGSNFTLKIRSTKLEDSAMYFCASSQRGGNTIYFGEGSWLTVV.

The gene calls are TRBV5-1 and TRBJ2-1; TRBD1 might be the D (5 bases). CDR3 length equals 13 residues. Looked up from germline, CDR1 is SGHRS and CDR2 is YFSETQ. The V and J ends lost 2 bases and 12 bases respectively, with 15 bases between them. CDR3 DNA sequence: TGCGCCAGCAGCTTACAGGAGTCCATGGGGCAGTTCTTC. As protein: CASSLQESMGQFF.

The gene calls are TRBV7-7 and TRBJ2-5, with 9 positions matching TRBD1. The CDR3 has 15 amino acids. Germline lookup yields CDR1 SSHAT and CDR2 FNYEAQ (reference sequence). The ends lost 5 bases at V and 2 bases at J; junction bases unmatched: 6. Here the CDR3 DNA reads TGTGCCAGCAGCATTAACAGGGGGCGACAAGAGACCCAGTACTTC. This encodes CASSINRGRQETQYF.